A selection of T cell receptor beta chains follows, all from one sample in a study of human T cells and chemical hapten exposure. Using its own MiXCR run on the RACE reads, TCRdb lists one record per CDR3 protein. The data hold approximately 160,000 distinct CDR3 sequences, with 28% observed a single time. This specimen was whole blood, taken in connection with sensitization to the hapten diphenylcyclopropenone (DPC). These TCRs come from a young woman with alopecia areata. Some clones in this sample may be carry-over from other donors' samples. Both conserved end residues are part of each CDR3. The D gene is left open where the match is weak. The size field is filled for only some rows; it gives once, few, many or a size class.

J	D	V	size	DNA	CDR3
TRBJ2-5	.	TRBV7-9	.	TGTGCCAGCAGCTATGCGAATAGTGAGACCCAGTACTTC	CASSYANSETQYF
TRBJ2-7	.	TRBV10-2	.	TGCGCCAGCAGGCACAGCGCGGACGAGCAGTACTTC	CASRHSADEQYF
TRBJ2-2	TRBD2	TRBV6-2/TRBV6-3	.	TGTGCCAGCAGTTCCCCGACTAGCGGGGACCCGAACACCGGGGAGCTGTTTTTT	CASSSPTSGDPNTGELFF
TRBJ1-2	.	TRBV7-2	few	TGTGCCAGCAGCTCCCGGGCTATCCCGACAGATGGCTACACCTTC	CASSSRAIPTDGYTF
TRBJ2-1	.	TRBV19	.	TGTGCCAGTAGTATTAGCGCCCTTTACAATGAGCAGTTCTTC	CASSISALYNEQFF
TRBJ2-4	TRBD1	TRBV7-2	few	TGTGCCAGCAGCTTCTCGGTACAGGGGGCCAAAAACATTCAGTACTTC	CASSFSVQGAKNIQYF
TRBJ2-1	.	TRBV4-1	.	TGCGCCAGCAGCCAAGGAGTAGGCCCGGGGTTTTACAATGAGCAGTTCTTC	CASSQGVGPGFYNEQFF
TRBJ2-2	TRBD1	TRBV11-2	few	TGTGCCAGCAGCCCAGGGGGCGGTCGAACCGGGGAGCTGTTTTTT	CASSPGGGRTGELFF
TRBJ1-1	TRBD1	TRBV4-1	.	TGCGCCAGCAGACAAAAGTACAGGGGGCAAACTGAAGCTTTCTTT	CASRQKYRGQTEAFF
TRBJ2-2	.	TRBV29-1	few	TGCAGCGTTGGGGCCGCCCAGGGTTACGGGGAGCTGTTTTTT	CSVGAAQGYGELFF
TRBJ2-3	TRBD2	TRBV20-1	.	TGCAGTGCTTCTGGACTAGCGACTAGCACAGATACGCAGTATTTT	CSASGLATSTDTQYF
TRBJ2-1	.	TRBV7-2	.	TGTGCCAGCAGCTTACTAGCCTATGAGCAGTTCTTC	CASSLLAYEQFF
TRBJ2-1	.	TRBV19	few	TGTGCCAGTAAGTCCTCCTGGACCGTAGCTTACAATGAGCAGTTCTTC	CASKSSWTVAYNEQFF
TRBJ2-1	TRBD2	TRBV9	few	TGTGCCAGCAGCGCCCCGACTAGCGGGGGCTCCTACAATGAGCAGTTCTTC	CASSAPTSGGSYNEQFF
TRBJ2-7	TRBD1	TRBV30	.	TGTGCCTGGACTACAGGGGGCTACGAGCAGTACTTC	CAWTTGGYEQYF
TRBJ2-1	.	TRBV9	.	TGTGCCAGCAGCCCCGGGACCACCTCCTACAATGAGCAGTTCTTC	CASSPGTTSYNEQFF
TRBJ2-7	TRBD2	TRBV5-1	.	TGCGCCAGCAGCTCTGCTAGCGGGAGGCCCTACGAGCAGTACTTC	CASSSASGRPYEQYF
TRBJ2-3	TRBD2	TRBV9	.	TGTGCCAGCAGCGTAGTCGGCGGGAGTGGAACAGATACGCAGTATTTT	CASSVVGGSGTDTQYF
TRBJ1-2	.	TRBV3-1	few	TGTGCCAGCAGCCAGAGAGGATTGGATGGCTACACCTTC	CASSQRGLDGYTF
TRBJ1-6	.	TRBV20-1	few	TGCAGTGCTAGACCCGGACAGACTAGCTCCTATAATTCACCCCTCCACTTT	CSARPGQTSSYNSPLHF
TRBJ1-1	.	TRBV6-2/TRBV6-3	.	TGTGCCAGCAGTTACGGTTGGACGAACACTGAAGCTTTCTTT	CASSYGWTNTEAFF
TRBJ1-5	.	TRBV19	.	TGTGCCAGTAGTATATCCAGGGTTCGGCAGCCCCAGCATTTT	CASSISRVRQPQHF
TRBJ1-2	.	TRBV2	.	TGTGCCAGCAGTGAAGTGGTCGCCTATGGCTACACCTTC	CASSEVVAYGYTF
TRBJ2-2	.	TRBV4-2	.	TGTGCCAGCAGCTCTGGCCAACGGGGGCCATGGACCGGGGAGCTGTTTTTT	CASSSGQRGPWTGELFF
TRBJ2-7	.	TRBV5-6	.	TGTGCCAGCAGCTTTCCCCGGTCGGGGAACGGCGAGCAGTACTTC	CASSFPRSGNGEQYF
TRBJ2-7	.	TRBV29-1	few	TGCAGCGGCGGGGACTCCGTCTACGAGCAGTACTTC	CSGGDSVYEQYF
TRBJ1-6	TRBD1	TRBV4-3	.	TGCGCCAGCAGCCAAGGGACAGGGCAATCGCTAGCTTCACCCCTCCACTTT	CASSQGTGQSLASPLHF
TRBJ2-7	.	TRBV5-1	few	TGCGCCAGCAGCCGGGCAGGGGAGCGCGAGCAGTACTTC	CASSRAGEREQYF
TRBJ1-1	.	TRBV29-1	many	TGCAGCGTTGGGGGGACTGAAGCTTTCTTT	CSVGGTEAFF